Listed here are 30 T cell receptor beta chains from one sample, sequenced in a study of shared clonotypes between healthy human individuals. Data came from immunoSEQ multiplex PCR; TCRdb stores just in-frame clones and leaves some out. Of some 2,100,000 clones in the sample, under 97% were seen once. Sequencing was carried out using naive CD4+ T cells sorted from blood. Subset described: CD45RA+ positively selected. Receptors were obtained from a man between 18 and 35 years old in good health.

The V call is TRBV30, the J call TRBJ2-3, with 13 nucleotides matching TRBD2. V was pared by 5 bases and J by 5 bases, with 22 bases of the junction left unmatched. This CDR3 is 20 amino acids long. Germline V gene sequence: CDR1 GTSNPN, CDR2 SVGIG (reference sequence). The CDR3 sequence: CAWGLPGLAGWGGSRDTQYF. DNA of the CDR3: TGTGCCTGGGGTCTACCGGGACTAGCGGGATGGGGGGGGTCTAGAGATACGCAGTATTTT.

This clone was detected only once. The rearrangement uses TRBV30 and TRBJ2-5; 7 nucleotides align to TRBD2. The CDR3 extends over 14 amino acids. Germline V gene sequence: CDR1 GTSNPN, CDR2 SVGIG (reference sequence). V gave up 0 bases and J gave up 5 bases; unmatched junction bases: 6. CDR3 sequence: CAWSVRGGDETQYF. CDR3 bases: TGTGCCTGGAGTGTACGGGGAGGGGATGAGACCCAGTACTTC.

The chain joins TRBV27 to TRBJ1-2, with TRBD1 matching over 10 bases. The germline gives CDR1 MNHEY, CDR2 SMNVEV (reference sequence). The CDR3 totals 14 residues. With V trimmed by 5 bases and J by 8 bases, 8 bases remained unmatched. CDR3 sequence reads: CASSPGTGEGGYTF. The CDR3 DNA sequence: TGTGCCAGCAGTCCCGGGACAGGGGAAGGCGGCTACACCTTC.

V and J are TRBV11-2 and TRBJ1-1; D is perhaps TRBD1 (6 bases). Trimming took off 1 base at V and 10 bases at J, with 16 bases between the two ends. The CDR3 contains 14 residues. Germline CDR1 SGHAT, CDR2 FQNNGV. CDR3 sequence (DNA): TGTGCCAGCAGCTTAGCCACGACAGGAGGGAGAGCTTTCTTT. This encodes CASSLATTGGRAFF.

The chain couples TRBV5-4 to TRBJ1-2; D is perhaps TRBD1 (6 bases). Germline CDR1 and CDR2: SGHNT and YYREEE (reference sequence). The CDR3 has 16 residues. Trimming cost V 0 bases and J 0 bases, with 12 bases left between them. This CDR3 reads CASSLGGDNANYGYTF. The CDR3 region has the DNA TGTGCCAGCAGCTTGGGAGGGGACAACGCTAACTATGGCTACACCTTC.

The rearrangement links TRBV28 to TRBJ2-7; the D is unclear. Trimming took 5 bases from V and 0 from J, leaving 8 bases between them. This CDR3 region has 13 residues. Germline CDR1 MDHEN, CDR2 SYDVKM. The CDR3 nucleotides read TGTGCCAGCAGTATCACGGACTCCTACGAGCAGTACTTC. Protein product: CASSITDSYEQYF.

Details on this clone: Different DNA sequences within this sample yield the same CDR3. The chain links TRBV2 to TRBJ2-2, with 8 bases lining up with TRBD2. CDR3 length: 13 residues. With 6 bases clipped from V and 4 bases from J, the junction kept 1 base outside the gene matches. In germline, CDR1 is SNHLY, CDR2 FYNNEI. The CDR3 coding sequence is TGTGCCAGCAGCCTAGCGGGCACCGGGGAGCTGTTTTTT. Amino acids: CASSLAGTGELFF.

V is TRBV7-9 and J is TRBJ2-7, with 9 bases fitting TRBD1. Germline CDR1 and CDR2: SEHNR and FQNEAQ (reference sequence). This CDR3 is built from 17 residues. Trimming at V came to 10 bases and at J to 3 bases, leaving 19 bases not matched to a gene. The CDR3 coding sequence is TGTGCCACCGGCCCAATGGGACAGGGAACGGCAGACTACGAGCAGTACTTC. Its protein is CATGPMGQGTADYEQYF.

The chain employs TRBV9 and TRBJ2-2; the D gene is possibly TRBD2 (6 bases). In germline, CDR1 is SGDLS, CDR2 YYNGEE. This CDR3 is built from 14 residues. V was pared by 0 bases and J by 6 bases, with 9 bases between. The CDR3: CASSVDLAAGELFF. The CDR3 DNA follows: TGTGCCAGCAGCGTAGACTTAGCGGCCGGGGAGCTGTTTTTT.

DNA of the CDR3: TGTGCCAGCAGCCCCCCAGGAGGCAGGGGCGATGGCTACACCTTC. This codes for CASSPPGGRGDGYTF. This chain uses TRBV9 with TRBJ1-2, with a possible D match to TRBD1 (6 bases). This CDR3 region has 15 residues. Germline CDR1 reads SGDLS; CDR2 reads YYNGEE. Trimming shortened V by 4 bases and J by 6 bases, and 19 bases separated the two germline ends.

V is TRBV15 and J is TRBJ2-2; 7 nucleotides line up with TRBD1. This CDR3 is built from 15 residues. CDR1 and CDR2 from the germline V gene are LNHNV and YYDKDF (reference sequence). The V segment lost 1 base and the J segment 4 bases; nucleotides outside the gene matches: 3. CDR3 protein: CATSRASGGTGELFF. As DNA, the CDR3 is TGTGCCACCAGCAGAGCGTCAGGGGGCACCGGGGAGCTGTTTTTT. Looking up the rest from reference TRBV15 and TRBJ2-2 gives the full variable domain: DAMVIQNPRYQVTQFGKPVTLSCSQTLNHNVMYWYQQKSSQAPKLLFHYYDKDFNNEADTPDNFQSRRPNTSFCFLDIRSPGLGDTAMYLCATSRASGGTGELFFGEGSRLTVL.

Concerning this clone itself: This sample includes further DNA sequences coding for the same CDR3. This rearrangement joins TRBV10-3 to TRBJ2-2, with D hard to call. The germline gives CDR1 ENHRY, CDR2 SYGVKD. This CDR3 region has 13 residues. V was shortened by 8 bases and J by 0 bases, with 7 bases between the two germline ends. The CDR3 bases are TGTGCCATCTCGACAACGAACACCGGGGAGCTGTTTTTT. Protein: CAISTTNTGELFF.

J is TRBJ1-6 and V is TRBV21-1; the listed D gene, TRBD1, was not tested against the DNA. TRBV21-1 is a recognized pseudogene. The CDR3 has 14 amino acids. CDR3 region: CASNGTGGCSPLHF. In DNA, the CDR3 is TGTGCCAGCAACGGGACAGGGGGCTGTTCACCCCTCCACTTT.

The genes are TRBV5-1 and TRBJ1-1, with 10 bases lining up with TRBD1. Trimming at V came to 3 bases and at J to 3 bases, leaving 5 bases not matched to a gene. Germline V gene sequence: CDR1 SGHRS, CDR2 YFSETQ. This CDR3 spans 15 amino acids. CDR3 nucleotide sequence: TGCGCCAGCAGCTCGGGACAGGGGTATTACACTGAAGCTTTCTTT. Translating gives CASSSGQGYYTEAFF.

Concerning this clone: At the DNA level, this CDR3 is encoded by other sequences in the same sample as well. The chain carries TRBV18 and TRBJ2-3, with 11 bases that match TRBD1. This CDR3 contains 15 residues. CDR1 is KGHSH, CDR2 LQKENI, per germline. V trimming: 3 bases; J trimming: 6 bases; junction bases outside the gene matches: 5. The CDR3 nucleotides read TGTGCCAGCTCACCCGGGACAGGGGGTTCGGATACGCAGTATTTT. Protein sequence: CASSPGTGGSDTQYF.

This clone was observed a single time. This chain joins TRBV25-1 and TRBJ1-1; TRBD1 aligns across 9 bases. J lost 5 bases, V lost 6 bases, and 10 bases had no gene match. CDR1 is MGHDK, CDR2 SYGVNS, per germline. The CDR3 spans 15 residues. The CDR3 bases are TGTGCCAGCAGGGCTACAGGGGGCGCGGGAACTGAAGCTTTCTTT. Translating gives CASRATGGAGTEAFF. The variable domain in full, completed from reference TRBV25-1 and TRBJ1-1, reads EADIYQTPRYLVIGTGKKITLECSQTMGHDKMYWYQQDPGMELHLIHYSYGVNSTEKGDLSSESTVSRIRTEHFPLTLESARPSHTSQYLCASRATGGAGTEAFFGQGTRLTVV.

V usage is TRBV6-5 and J usage is TRBJ2-2; perhaps TRBD2 as D (5 bases). The CDR3 is 15 residues long. Trimming left V 6 bases short and J 3 bases short, with 14 bases between. The germline V gene encodes CDR1 MNHEY and CDR2 SVGAGI. CDR3 amino acids: CASRAPLGDTGELFF. In DNA form, the CDR3 reads TGTGCCAGCAGAGCCCCGCTGGGAGACACCGGGGAGCTGTTTTTT.

This sequence joins TRBV7-2 and TRBJ1-2; no clear D gene. V was cut by 2 bases and J by 4 bases, with 8 bases left in between. Germline CDR1 reads SGHTA; CDR2 reads FQGNSA. This CDR3 region has 13 residues. The CDR3 sequence: CASSLIVGYGYTF. Written as DNA, the CDR3 is TGTGCCAGCAGCTTAATAGTAGGCTATGGCTACACCTTC.

The chain combines TRBV27 with TRBJ1-1; 9 bases map to TRBD1. CDR3 length: 17 residues. The V gene's germline CDR1 is MNHEY and CDR2 SMNVEV (reference sequence). J lost 7 bases, V lost 3 bases, and 15 bases had no gene match. CDR3 coding DNA: TGTGCCAGCAGTTTGGCCCCCGGGACAGGGAGGTGGGGTGAAGCTTTCTTT. As protein: CASSLAPGTGRWGEAFF.

V and J are TRBV5-1 and TRBJ1-1; the match to TRBD1 covers 9 bases. Germline loops: CDR1 SGHRS, CDR2 YFSETQ. The V and J ends lost 3 bases and 3 bases, in that order; junction bases with no gene match: 6. CDR3 size: 15 residues. The CDR3 bases are TGCGCCAGCAGCTCCGTTGGGACAGGGCACACTGAAGCTTTCTTT. Translation: CASSSVGTGHTEAFF.

The chain carries TRBV2 and TRBJ1-1; possible D gene TRBD1, 5 bases. The CDR3 loop spans 14 amino acids. Germline lookup yields CDR1 SNHLY and CDR2 FYNNEI. With 4 bases removed from V and 4 bases from J, the gap between germline ends came to 13 bases. DNA for the CDR3: TGTGCCAGCAGTGCAGCGGGAAGGGGCACTGAAGCTTTCTTT. Its protein is CASSAAGRGTEAFF.

In the case of this clone: A junction boundary mismatches the germline segment, possibly from a read error. The chain joins TRBV6-6 to TRBJ2-1; no definite D call. CDR1 is MNHNY, CDR2 SVGAGI, per germline (reference sequence). The CDR3 is 11 residues long. The CDR3 bases are TGTGCCAGCAGTAGAGACAAGGAGCAGTTCTTC. The encoded protein is CASSRDKEQFF.

The chain couples TRBV11-2 to TRBJ2-7, with 7 bases matching TRBD2. V dropped 2 bases and J dropped 5; count of bases not matched to a gene: 6. The CDR3 covers 14 residues. CDR1 is SGHAT, CDR2 FQNNGV, per germline. Here the CDR3 reads CASSLWAGVNEQYF. In DNA, the CDR3 is TGTGCCAGCAGCTTATGGGCGGGGGTTAACGAGCAGTACTTC.

The chain links TRBV2 to TRBJ2-5, with D uncertain. This CDR3 contains 13 residues. Trimming took 4 bases from V and 2 from J, leaving 8 bases between them. Germline loops: CDR1 SNHLY, CDR2 FYNNEI. CDR3 nucleotides: TGTGCCAGCAGTGTCGCGCTTCAAGAGACCCAGTACTTC. This translates into CASSVALQETQYF.

The chain links TRBV10-3 to TRBJ2-5, with TRBD2 as a possible D gene (6 bases). Germline-derived CDR1 and CDR2 are ENHRY and SYGVKD. The CDR3 loop spans 13 amino acids. V lost 9 bases and J 4 bases, leaving 15 bases between the germline ends. Here the CDR3 reads CAIRRETGETQYF. The CDR3 DNA sequence: TGTGCCATTCGACGGGAGACGGGAGAGACCCAGTACTTC.

The chain employs TRBV7-2 and TRBJ2-1; D is tentatively TRBD1 or TRBD2 (5 bases each). The CDR3 is 14 residues long. V was cut by 5 bases and J by 6 bases, with 14 bases left in between. Germline loops: CDR1 SGHTA, CDR2 FQGNSA. CDR3 sequence (DNA): TGTGCCAGCAGCCCAGGGACCATAATCAATGAGCAGTTCTTC. It yields the protein CASSPGTIINEQFF.

The chain uses TRBV19 and TRBJ2-5; D is tentatively TRBD1 or TRBD2 (6 bases each). Trimming left V 5 bases short and J 7 bases short, with 20 bases between. The CDR3 contains 15 residues. CDR1 is LNHDA, CDR2 SQIVND, per germline (reference sequence). The CDR3 loop is CASSLGTPGAGTQYF. The CDR3 nucleotides read TGTGCCAGTAGTTTGGGGACTCCGGGGGCAGGGACCCAGTACTTC. The whole variable domain, filled in from reference TRBV19 and TRBJ2-5, reads DGGITQSPKYLFRKEGQNVTLSCEQNLNHDAMYWYRQDPGQGLRLIYYSQIVNDFQKGDIAEGYSVSREKKESFPLTVTSAQKNPTAFYLCASSLGTPGAGTQYFGPGTRLLVL.

The chain carries TRBV6-1 and TRBJ2-3; no firm D call. This CDR3 has 11 amino acids. CDR1 and CDR2 (germline): MNHNS, SASEGT. V lost 8 bases to trimming and J lost 6 bases, with 9 bases between them. CDR3 protein: CASRLRDTQYF. The CDR3 DNA follows: TGTGCCAGCCGACTCAGGGATACGCAGTATTTT.

Comment on this clone: Other DNA sequences of this sample code for an identical CDR3. The V gene is TRBV5-1, the J gene TRBJ1-1; D not resolved. Germline CDR1 reads SGHRS; CDR2 reads YFSETQ. The CDR3 spans 15 residues. The V gene lost 0 bases and the J gene lost 0 bases, with 9 bases spanning the gap. CDR3 DNA: TGCGCCAGCAGCTTGGAACAGCCGATGAACACTGAAGCTTTCTTT. Translating it yields CASSLEQPMNTEAFF.

J is TRBJ1-2 and V is TRBV28, with a possible D match to TRBD1 (6 bases). Deletions cut 6 bases from V and 1 base from J, with 21 bases between. The length of the CDR3 is 17 residues. Germline CDR1 reads MDHEN; CDR2 reads SYDVKM. In DNA, the CDR3 is TGTGCCAGCAGCCTACCGGGACACACCCGTTTTAACTATGGCTACACCTTC. Its protein is CASSLPGHTRFNYGYTF.